This T cell receptor beta chain is from a study of T cell repertoires in cytomegalovirus infection. About the study: Indications of both CMV infection and matching HLA type were provided by public TCR beta signatures. Broader study findings: Accumulated public TCR beta family frequency recognized individuals carrying CMV together with the relevant HLA. Within the response measured ex vivo, HLA-C-restricted CMV-specific TCR beta clonotypes were dominant.

As concerns this clonotype: What it recognizes is unknown.

Per the germline V gene, CDR1 is SGHVS and CDR2 is FQNEAQ. The CDR3 sequence is 14 residues long. With 5 bases removed from V and 4 bases from J, the gap between germline ends came to 14 bases. TCRdb reanalysed the reads using MiXCR and keeps one entry per CDR3 protein. Of around 78,000 distinct CDR3 sequences listed, roughly a quarter are singletons. Material: CD8+ T cells from cultured PBMCs, obtained from culture after CMV antigen stimulation. The chain is built from TRBV7-8 and TRBJ1-2; D is ambiguous. This clonotype originated in a human donor in good health (CMV status not recorded). Some clones in this sample may be carry-over from other donors' samples. The CDR3 loop reads CASSQTQSGYGYTF. As DNA, the CDR3 is TGTGCCAGCAGCCAGACACAATCCGGCTATGGCTACACCTTC.